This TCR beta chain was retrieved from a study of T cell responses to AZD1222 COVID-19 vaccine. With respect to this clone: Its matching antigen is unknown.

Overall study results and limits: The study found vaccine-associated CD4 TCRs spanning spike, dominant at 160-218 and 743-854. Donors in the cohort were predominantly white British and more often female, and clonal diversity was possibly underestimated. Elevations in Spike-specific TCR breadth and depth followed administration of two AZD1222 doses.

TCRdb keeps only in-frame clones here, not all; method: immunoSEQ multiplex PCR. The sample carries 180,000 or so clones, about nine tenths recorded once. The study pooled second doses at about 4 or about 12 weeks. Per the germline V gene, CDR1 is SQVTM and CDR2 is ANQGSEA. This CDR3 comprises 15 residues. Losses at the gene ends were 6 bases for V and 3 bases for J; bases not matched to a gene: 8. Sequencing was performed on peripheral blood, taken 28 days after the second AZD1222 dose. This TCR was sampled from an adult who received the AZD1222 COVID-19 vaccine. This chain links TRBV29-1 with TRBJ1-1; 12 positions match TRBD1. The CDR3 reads CSVTGTGGAYTEAFF. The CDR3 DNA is TGCAGCGTGACTGGGACAGGGGGCGCCTACACTGAAGCTTTCTTT.